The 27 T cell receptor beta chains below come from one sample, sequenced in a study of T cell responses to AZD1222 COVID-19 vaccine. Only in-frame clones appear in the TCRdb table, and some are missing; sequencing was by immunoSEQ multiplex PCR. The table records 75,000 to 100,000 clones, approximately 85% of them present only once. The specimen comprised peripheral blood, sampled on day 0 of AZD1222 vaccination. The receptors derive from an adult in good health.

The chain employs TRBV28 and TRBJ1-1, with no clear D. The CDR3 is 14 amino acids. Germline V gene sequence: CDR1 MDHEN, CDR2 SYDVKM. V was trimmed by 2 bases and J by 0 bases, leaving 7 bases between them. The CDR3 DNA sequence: TGTGCCAGCAGTTTAGGAAGTGTGAACACTGAAGCTTTCTTT. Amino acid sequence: CASSLGSVNTEAFF. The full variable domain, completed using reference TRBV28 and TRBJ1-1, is DVKVTQSSRYLVKRTGEKVFLECVQDMDHENMFWYRQDPGLGLRLIYFSYDVKMKEKGDIPEGYSVSREKKERFSLILESASTNQTSMYLCASSLGSVNTEAFFGQGTRLTVV.

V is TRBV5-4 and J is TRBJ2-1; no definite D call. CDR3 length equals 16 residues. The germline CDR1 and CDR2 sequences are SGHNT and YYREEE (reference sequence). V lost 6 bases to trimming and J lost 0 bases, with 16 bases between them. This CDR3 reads CASTPTAPSSYNEQFF. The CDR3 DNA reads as TGTGCCAGCACCCCGACCGCTCCTAGCTCCTACAATGAGCAGTTCTTC.

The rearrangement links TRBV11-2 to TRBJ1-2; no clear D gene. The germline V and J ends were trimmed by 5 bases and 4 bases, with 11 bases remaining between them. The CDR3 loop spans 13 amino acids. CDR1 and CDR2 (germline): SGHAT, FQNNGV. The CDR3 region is CASSPHLGYGYTF. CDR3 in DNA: TGTGCCAGCAGCCCCCACTTGGGCTATGGCTACACCTTC. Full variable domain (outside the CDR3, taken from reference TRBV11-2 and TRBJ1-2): EAGVAQSPRYKIIEKRQSVAFWCNPISGHATLYWYQQILGQGPKLLIQFQNNGVVDDSQLPKDRFSAERLKGVDSTLKIQPAKLEDSAVYLCASSPHLGYGYTFGSGTRLTVV.

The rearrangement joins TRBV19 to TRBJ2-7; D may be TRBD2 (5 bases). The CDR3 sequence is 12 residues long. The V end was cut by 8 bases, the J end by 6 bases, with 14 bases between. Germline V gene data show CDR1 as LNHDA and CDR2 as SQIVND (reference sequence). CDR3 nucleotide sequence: TGTGCCAGTCCCCGCGCCGCGGGCGAGCAGTACTTC. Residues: CASPRAAGEQYF.

CDR3 protein: CASSQGLAGGQGDTQYF. The CDR3 nucleotides are TGCGCCAGCAGCCAGGGACTAGCGGGGGGGCAGGGAGATACGCAGTATTTT. The chain carries TRBV4-3 and TRBJ2-3, with 16 bases lining up with TRBD2. Germline lookup yields CDR1 LGHNA and CDR2 YSLEER. V was clipped by 3 bases and J by 5 bases; unmatched bases: 5. CDR3 length equals 17 residues.

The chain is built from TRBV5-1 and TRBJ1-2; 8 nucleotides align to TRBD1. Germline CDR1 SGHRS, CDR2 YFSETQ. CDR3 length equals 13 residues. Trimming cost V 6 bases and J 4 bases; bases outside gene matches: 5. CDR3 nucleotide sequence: TGCGCCAGCACCCCGCAGGGGGCCTATGGCTACACCTTC. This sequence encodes CASTPQGAYGYTF.

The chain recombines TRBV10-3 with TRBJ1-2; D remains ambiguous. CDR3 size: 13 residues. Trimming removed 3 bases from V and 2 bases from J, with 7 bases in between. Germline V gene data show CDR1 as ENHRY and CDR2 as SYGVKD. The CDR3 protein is CAISEGENYGYTF. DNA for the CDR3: TGTGCCATCAGTGAAGGAGAGAACTATGGCTACACCTTC.

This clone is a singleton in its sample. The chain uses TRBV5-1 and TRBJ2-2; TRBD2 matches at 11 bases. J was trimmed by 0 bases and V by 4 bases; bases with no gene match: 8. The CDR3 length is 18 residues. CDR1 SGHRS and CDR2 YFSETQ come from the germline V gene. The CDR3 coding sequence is TGCGCCAGCAGCCTGGGGCTAGCGGGGGGCGCGAACACCGGGGAGCTGTTTTTT. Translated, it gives CASSLGLAGGANTGELFF. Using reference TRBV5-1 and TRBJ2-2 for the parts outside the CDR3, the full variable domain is KAGVTQTPRYLIKTRGQQVTLSCSPISGHRSVSWYQQTPGQGLQFLFEYFSETQRNKGNFPGRFSGRQFSNSRSEMNVSTLELGDSALYLCASSLGLAGGANTGELFFGEGSRLTVL.

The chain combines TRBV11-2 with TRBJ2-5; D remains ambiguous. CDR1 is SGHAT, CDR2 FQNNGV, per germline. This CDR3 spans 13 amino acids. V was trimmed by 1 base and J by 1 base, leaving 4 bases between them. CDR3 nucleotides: TGTGCCAGCAGCTTAGTACCCCAAGAGACCCAGTACTTC. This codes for CASSLVPQETQYF.

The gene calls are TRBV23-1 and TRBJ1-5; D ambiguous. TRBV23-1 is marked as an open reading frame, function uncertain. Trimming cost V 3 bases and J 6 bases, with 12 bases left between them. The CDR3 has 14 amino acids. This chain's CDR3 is CASSHPGRGQPQHF. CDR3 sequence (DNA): TGCGCCAGCAGTCACCCGGGCCGGGGTCAGCCCCAGCATTTT.

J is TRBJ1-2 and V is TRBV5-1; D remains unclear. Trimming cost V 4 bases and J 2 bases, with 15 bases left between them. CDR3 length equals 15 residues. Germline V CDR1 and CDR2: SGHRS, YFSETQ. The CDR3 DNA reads TGCGCCAGCAGCCCGAATGCGGGAGGGAACTATGGCTACACCTTC. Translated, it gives CASSPNAGGNYGYTF.

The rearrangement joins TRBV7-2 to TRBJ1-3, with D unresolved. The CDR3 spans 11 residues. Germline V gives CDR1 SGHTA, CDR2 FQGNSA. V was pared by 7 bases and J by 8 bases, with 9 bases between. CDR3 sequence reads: CASTPRDTIYF. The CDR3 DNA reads TGTGCCAGCACCCCCCGCGACACCATATATTTT.

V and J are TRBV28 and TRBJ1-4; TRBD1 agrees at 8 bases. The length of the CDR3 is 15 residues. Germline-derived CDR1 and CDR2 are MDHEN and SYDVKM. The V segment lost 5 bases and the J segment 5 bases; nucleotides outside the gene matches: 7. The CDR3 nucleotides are TGTGCCAGCAGTCAACACAGGGGGATCAATGAAAAACTGTTTTTT. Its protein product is CASSQHRGINEKLFF. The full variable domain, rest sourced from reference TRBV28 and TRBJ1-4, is DVKVTQSSRYLVKRTGEKVFLECVQDMDHENMFWYRQDPGLGLRLIYFSYDVKMKEKGDIPEGYSVSREKKERFSLILESASTNQTSMYLCASSQHRGINEKLFFGSGTQLSVL.

CDR3 nucleotide sequence: TGTGCCAGCAGTTACCCCGTCGACAGTGATAACAATCAGCCCCAGCATTTT. It specifies CASSYPVDSDNNQPQHF. This chain connects TRBV6-2 or TRBV6-3 to TRBJ1-5; a weak D match, TRBD1 (5 bases). Deletions cut 2 bases from V and 3 bases from J, with 17 bases between. From germline, CDR1 is MNHEY and CDR2 SVGEGT. The CDR3 sequence is 17 residues long.

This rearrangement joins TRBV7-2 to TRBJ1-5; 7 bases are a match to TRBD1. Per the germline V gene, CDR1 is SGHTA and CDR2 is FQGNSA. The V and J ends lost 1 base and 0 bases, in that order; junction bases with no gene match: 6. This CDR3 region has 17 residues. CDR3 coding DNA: TGTGCCAGCAGCTTAGTCGGGACAGACTATAGCAATCAGCCCCAGCATTTT. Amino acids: CASSLVGTDYSNQPQHF. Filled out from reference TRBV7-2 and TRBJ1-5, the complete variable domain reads GAGVSQSPSNKVTEKGKDVELRCDPISGHTALYWYRQSLGQGLEFLIYFQGNSAPDKSGLPSDRFSAERTGGSVSTLTIQRTQQEDSAVYLCASSLVGTDYSNQPQHFGDGTRLSIL.

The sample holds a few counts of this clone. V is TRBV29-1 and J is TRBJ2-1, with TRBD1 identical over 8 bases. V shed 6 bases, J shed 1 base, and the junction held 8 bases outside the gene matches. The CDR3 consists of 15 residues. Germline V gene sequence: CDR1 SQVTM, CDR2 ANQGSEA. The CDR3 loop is CSVDRGRDSYNEQFF. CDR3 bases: TGCAGCGTCGACAGGGGCCGCGATTCCTACAATGAGCAGTTCTTC.

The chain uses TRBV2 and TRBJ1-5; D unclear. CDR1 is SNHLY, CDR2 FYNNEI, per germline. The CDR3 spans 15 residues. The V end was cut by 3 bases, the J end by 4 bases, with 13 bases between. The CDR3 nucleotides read TGTGCCAGCAGTGAGATCGGACGGGGTAATCAGCCCCAGCATTTT. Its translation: CASSEIGRGNQPQHF.

The CDR3 bases are TGTGCCAGCAGCTCCCAGGGACAGGGACCCTACGAGCAGTACTTC. Translated, it gives CASSSQGQGPYEQYF. V gene TRBV7-9 combines with J gene TRBJ2-7; the match to TRBD1 covers 9 bases. V shed 4 bases and J 2 bases; nucleotides not matched to a gene: 6. The CDR3 has 15 residues. The germline V gene has CDR1 SEHNR and CDR2 FQNEAQ (reference sequence).

The chain's CDR3 is CASRPTGLETQYF. The CDR3 bases are TGTGCCAGCAGACCCACAGGGTTAGAGACCCAGTACTTC. The genes are TRBV28 and TRBJ2-5, with D maybe TRBD1 (6 bases). CDR1 is MDHEN, CDR2 SYDVKM, per germline. This CDR3 is 13 amino acids long. V lost 6 bases, J lost 4 bases, and 12 bases lay in between.

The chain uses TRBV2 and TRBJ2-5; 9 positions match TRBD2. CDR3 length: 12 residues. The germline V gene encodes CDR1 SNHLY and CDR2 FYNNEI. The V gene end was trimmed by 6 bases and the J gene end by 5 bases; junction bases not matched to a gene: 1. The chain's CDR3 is CASRTSGETQYF. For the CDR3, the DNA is TGTGCCAGCAGGACTAGCGGCGAGACCCAGTACTTC.

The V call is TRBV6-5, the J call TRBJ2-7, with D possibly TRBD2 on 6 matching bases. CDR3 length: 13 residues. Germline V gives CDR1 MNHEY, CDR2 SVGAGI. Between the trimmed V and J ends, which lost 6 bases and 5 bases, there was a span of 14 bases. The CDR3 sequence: CASRTGSINEQYF. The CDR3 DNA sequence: TGTGCCAGCAGAACCGGGAGTATTAACGAGCAGTACTTC.

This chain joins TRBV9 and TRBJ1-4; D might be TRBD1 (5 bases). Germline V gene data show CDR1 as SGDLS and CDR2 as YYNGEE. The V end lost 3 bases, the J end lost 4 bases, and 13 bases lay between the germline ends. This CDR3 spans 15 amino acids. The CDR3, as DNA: TGTGCCAGCAGCGCGGGGGATGGTTTTAATGAAAAACTGTTTTTT. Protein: CASSAGDGFNEKLFF.

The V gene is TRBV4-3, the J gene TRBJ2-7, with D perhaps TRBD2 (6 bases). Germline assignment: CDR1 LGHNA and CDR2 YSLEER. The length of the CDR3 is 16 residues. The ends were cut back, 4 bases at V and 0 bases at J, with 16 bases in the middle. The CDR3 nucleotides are TGCGCCAGCAGCCCGTCGGGGACTGTAGCCTCCTACGAGCAGTACTTC. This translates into CASSPSGTVASYEQYF.

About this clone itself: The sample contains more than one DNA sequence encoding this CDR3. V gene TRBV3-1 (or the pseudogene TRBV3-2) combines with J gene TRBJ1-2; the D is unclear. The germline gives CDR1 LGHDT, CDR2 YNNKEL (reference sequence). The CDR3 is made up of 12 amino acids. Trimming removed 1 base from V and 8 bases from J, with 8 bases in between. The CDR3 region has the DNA TGTGCCAGCAGCCAAGGGAGAGGAGGCTACACCTTC. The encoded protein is CASSQGRGGYTF.

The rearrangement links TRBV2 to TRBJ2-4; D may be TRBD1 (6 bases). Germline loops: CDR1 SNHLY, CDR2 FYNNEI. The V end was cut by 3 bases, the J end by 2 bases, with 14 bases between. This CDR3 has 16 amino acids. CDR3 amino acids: CASSESTGTTKNIQYF. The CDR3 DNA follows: TGTGCCAGCAGTGAGAGTACCGGGACAACCAAAAACATTCAGTACTTC.

The CDR3 sequence is CAISELGGVNTEAFF. CDR3 nucleotides: TGTGCCATCAGTGAGTTGGGAGGGGTGAACACTGAAGCTTTCTTT. This chain connects TRBV10-3 to TRBJ1-1, with D maybe TRBD1 (5 bases). The CDR3 sequence is 15 residues long. V gave up 1 base and J gave up 0 bases, with 9 bases separating them. Germline V gives CDR1 ENHRY, CDR2 SYGVKD.

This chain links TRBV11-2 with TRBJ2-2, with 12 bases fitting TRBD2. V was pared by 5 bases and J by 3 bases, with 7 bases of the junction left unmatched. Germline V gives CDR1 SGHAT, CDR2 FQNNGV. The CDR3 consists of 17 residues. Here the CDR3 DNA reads TGTGCCAGCAGCAGTGGACTAGCGGGGTCCCACACCGGGGAGCTGTTTTTT. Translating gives CASSSGLAGSHTGELFF.